This entry lists 12 T cell receptor beta chains sequenced from one sample in a study of blood T cell repertoires in COVID-19. Assay used: immunoSEQ multiplex PCR; TCRdb lists only in-frame clones, some missing. The top ten hold roughly 17% of the sample, which has fewer than 150,000 clones, roughly 80% seen once. The specimen was peripheral blood. Receptor source: a woman aged 45-65 years with acute or convalescent COVID-19.

This clone came up a few times. The rearrangement links TRBV14 to TRBJ1-3; D gene unclear. Between the trimmed V and J ends, which lost 6 bases and 2 bases, there was a span of 14 bases. The CDR3 has 15 residues. Germline CDR1 is SGHDN and CDR2 is FVKESK. CDR3 bases: TGTGCCAGCAGTCCAGGCAGTTCGGCTGGAAACACCATATATTTT. This sequence encodes CASSPGSSAGNTIYF. Full variable domain (outside the CDR3, taken from reference TRBV14 and TRBJ1-3): EAGVTQFPSHSVIEKGQTVTLRCDPISGHDNLYWYRRVMGKEIKFLLHFVKESKQDESGMPNNRFLAERTGGTYSTLKVQPAELEDSGVYFCASSPGSSAGNTIYFGEGSWLTVV.

The chain links TRBV10-2 to TRBJ2-1; 11 bases match TRBD2. The CDR3 sequence is 16 residues long. Germline CDR1 is WSHSY and CDR2 is SAAADI. Trimming took 3 bases from V and 6 from J; bases not matched to a gene: 7. CDR3 sequence: CASSDPALAGVNEQFF. CDR3 DNA: TGCGCCAGCAGTGACCCGGCACTAGCGGGGGTCAATGAGCAGTTCTTC.

The chain links TRBV7-9 to TRBJ1-2, with 7 bases that match TRBD1. V lost 4 bases, J lost 8 bases, and 4 bases stayed unmatched. Looked up from germline, CDR1 is SEHNR and CDR2 is FQNEAQ (reference sequence). CDR3 length: 12 amino acids. The chain's CDR3 is CASSSGTVGYTF. In nucleotides, the CDR3 is TGTGCCAGCAGCTCCGGGACAGTAGGCTACACCTTC.

This chain uses TRBV30 with TRBJ1-1; 7 nucleotides match TRBD1. Germline-derived CDR1 and CDR2 are GTSNPN and SVGIG (reference sequence). The CDR3 covers 14 residues. Unmatched junction bases numbered 2, after V lost 0 bases and J lost 1 base. DNA for the CDR3: TGTGCCTGGAGTGTGGGACAGCCGAACACTGAAGCTTTCTTT. Protein product: CAWSVGQPNTEAFF.

The chain uses TRBV28 and TRBJ1-6; D perhaps matches TRBD1 (6 bases). This CDR3 spans 16 amino acids. Germline CDR1 and CDR2: MDHEN and SYDVKM. Trimming stripped 6 bases from V and 0 bases from J, with 12 bases between. CDR3 region: CASRRQAISYNSPLHF. The CDR3 DNA follows: TGTGCCAGCAGGCGACAGGCCATCTCCTATAATTCACCCCTCCACTTT.

The chain couples TRBV10-1 to TRBJ2-1; 8 bases map to TRBD2. Per germline, CDR1 WNHNN and CDR2 SYGVQD (reference sequence). The ends lost 6 bases at V and 9 bases at J; junction bases unmatched: 10. The length of the CDR3 is 14 residues. CDR3 nucleotide sequence: TGCGCCAGCAGCGGCCTCGGCGGGGGGAGTGAGCAGTTCTTC. Protein: CASSGLGGGSEQFF.

V is TRBV12-5 and J is TRBJ1-2; 9 nucleotides line up with TRBD1. This CDR3 contains 17 residues. Germline loops: CDR1 LGHNT, CDR2 FRNRAP. With 3 bases clipped from V and 0 bases from J, the junction kept 8 bases outside the gene matches. This chain's CDR3 is CASGFQDRGNPNYGYTF. In nucleotides, the CDR3 is TGTGCTAGTGGTTTTCAGGACAGGGGAAATCCTAACTATGGCTACACCTTC.

The gene calls are TRBV7-2 and TRBJ1-2; 9 positions agree with TRBD1. Germline V gene sequence: CDR1 SGHTA, CDR2 FQGNSA. The CDR3 runs to 13 residues. J lost 8 bases, V lost 1 base, and 2 bases had no gene match. The CDR3 bases are TGTGCCAGCAGCTTAGTACAGGGGGCGGGCTACACCTTC. This sequence encodes CASSLVQGAGYTF. Full variable domain (remainder filled in from reference TRBV7-2 and TRBJ1-2): GAGVSQSPSNKVTEKGKDVELRCDPISGHTALYWYRQSLGQGLEFLIYFQGNSAPDKSGLPSDRFSAERTGGSVSTLTIQRTQQEDSAVYLCASSLVQGAGYTFGSGTRLTVV.

The rearrangement links TRBV6-6 to TRBJ1-2; D gene unclear. The CDR3 runs 15 residues. Germline V gene data show CDR1 as MNHNY and CDR2 as SVGAGI (reference sequence). V lost 0 bases to trimming and J lost 5 bases, with 13 bases between them. DNA of the CDR3: TGTGCCAGCAGTTACTCCAGCACGGGTTGGTATGGCTACACCTTC. This encodes CASSYSSTGWYGYTF.

The V gene is TRBV15, the J gene TRBJ2-2; TRBD1 agrees at 8 bases. Germline values: CDR1 LNHNV, CDR2 YYDKDF (reference sequence). V shed 3 bases, J shed 0 bases, and the junction held 6 bases outside the gene matches. This CDR3 comprises 17 residues. CDR3 nucleotide sequence: TGTGCCACCAGCAGGACAGGGGAAAGGGCGAACACCGGGGAGCTGTTTTTT. Amino acid sequence: CATSRTGERANTGELFF.

V usage is TRBV6-5 and J usage is TRBJ1-6; D may be TRBD1 (5 bases). Germline V gene lookup returns CDR1 MNHEY and CDR2 SVGAGI. This CDR3 has 13 residues. Trimming took 7 bases from V and 8 from J, leaving 12 bases between them. DNA of the CDR3: TGTGCCAGCATATCCGCGGGGGATTCACCCCTCCACTTT. This encodes CASISAGDSPLHF.

This chain connects TRBV5-8 to TRBJ2-7; TRBD1 aligns across 9 bases. The CDR3 extends over 14 amino acids. V shed 1 base, J shed 7 bases, and the junction held 6 bases outside the gene matches. Germline V lookup: CDR1 SGHTS, CDR2 YDEGEE. The CDR3 nucleotides are TGTGCCAGCAGCTTGAGGGGACAGGGTTTTGAGCAGTACTTC. It specifies CASSLRGQGFEQYF. The full variable domain, its missing parts supplied by reference TRBV5-8 and TRBJ2-7, is EAGVTQSPTHLIKTRGQQATLRCSPISGHTSVYWYQQALGLGLQFLLWYDEGEERNRGNFPPRFSGRQFPNYSSELNVNALELEDSALYLCASSLRGQGFEQYFGPGTRLTVT.